This T cell receptor (beta chain) was documented in a study of beta chain features in type 1 diabetes. On the study more broadly: The study found patients and healthy donors alike in age, gender and cell yields.

Germline-derived CDR1 and CDR2 are LNHDA and SQIVND (reference sequence). The CDR3 totals 14 residues. V was shortened by 6 bases and J by 0 bases, with 12 bases between the two germline ends. On this clone: Antigen specificity is unknown.

Purity (above 98%) was reached by all sorted populations. Every bit of the isolated RNA underwent reverse transcription, so sequencing read expressed TCRB transcripts. The method was immunoSEQ multiplex PCR; TCRdb's version includes in-frame clones alone and lacks a portion of them. Of 300,000 to 400,000 clones listed, roughly 12% are singletons. Study-level findings and limits: Type 1 diabetes patients showed a moderate but significant shortening of TCRB CDR3s in all four CD4+ subsets.

The chain uses TRBV19 and TRBJ2-7; tentatively, D is TRBD1 (6 bases). The specimen sequenced was naive CD4+ T cells from blood. The source is a man between 18 and 29 years old in good health. The CDR3 DNA follows: TGTGCCAGTAGGACAACAGGGTCCTCCTACGAGCAGTACTTC. Encoded protein: CASRTTGSSYEQYF. The full variable domain, completed using reference TRBV19 and TRBJ2-7, is DGGITQSPKYLFRKEGQNVTLSCEQNLNHDAMYWYRQDPGQGLRLIYYSQIVNDFQKGDIAEGYSVSREKKESFPLTVTSAQKNPTAFYLCASRTTGSSYEQYFGPGTRLTVT.